One T cell receptor beta chain is described in this entry. The data derive from a study of CD8+ T cells in alopecia areata. Specified treatment: oral pan-JAK inhibitor, 5-10 mg twice daily. Trimming cost V 0 bases and J 13 bases, with 12 bases left between them. The CDR3 spans 11 residues. Germline V lookup: CDR1 GTSNPN, CDR2 SVGIG (reference sequence). cDNA reverse transcribed from extracted RNA served as the sequencing template. Assay used: immunoSEQ multiplex PCR; TCRdb lists only in-frame clones, some missing. The data show 160,000 or so clones, 50% to 70% seen once. J is TRBJ1-2 and V is TRBV30; no reliable D call. This TCR derives from a human donor with alopecia areata. The input for sequencing was CD4+ T cells sorted from blood, taken at week 4, from a patient treated with tofacitinib. Here the CDR3 reads CAWSVLKRITF. The CDR3 nucleotides read TGTGCCTGGAGTGTACTGAAGCGGATCACCTTC.